One and the same sample provided the 28 T cell receptor beta chains below, sequenced in a study of cytomegalovirus exposure and HLA in healthy donors. The PCR had 60 Vbeta and 13 Jbeta primers. The repertoire was sequenced with immunoSEQ multiplex PCR; TCRdb's copy has only in-frame clones and lacks some. Of over 150,000 clones in the sample, around 75% were seen once. The sequenced sample consisted of PBMCs. The receptors were gathered from a man between 18 and 29 years old in good health and CMV-seronegative.

The table lists this clone with a few counts. The rearrangement links TRBV7-9 to TRBJ2-1; 8 bases fit TRBD2. The CDR3 runs 14 residues. V lost 5 bases, J lost 6 bases, and 6 bases stayed unmatched. CDR1 is SEHNR and CDR2 is FQNEAQ in the germline V gene (reference sequence). In nucleotides, the CDR3 is TGTGCCAGCAGCCCTCCGGGACTAGGCAATGAGCAGTTCTTC. Amino acid sequence: CASSPPGLGNEQFF. Looking up the rest from reference TRBV7-9 and TRBJ2-1 gives the full variable domain: DTGVSQNPRHKITKRGQNVTFRCDPISEHNRLYWYRQTLGQGPEFLTYFQNEAQLEKSRLLSDRFSAERPKGSFSTLEIQRTEQGDSAMYLCASSPPGLGNEQFFGPGTRLTVL.

This sequence joins TRBV15 and TRBJ2-2; TRBD2 matches at 9 bases. Germline V gives CDR1 LNHNV, CDR2 YYDKDF (reference sequence). The V gene end was trimmed by 5 bases and the J gene end by 7 bases; junction bases not matched to a gene: 11. The CDR3 covers 16 residues. CDR3 protein: CATSFAVAGAGGELFF. DNA for the CDR3: TGTGCCACCAGCTTCGCGGTAGCGGGAGCTGGCGGGGAGCTGTTTTTT.

This rearrangement joins TRBV19 to TRBJ2-1; D is undetermined. With 4 bases removed from V and 4 bases from J, the gap between germline ends came to 8 bases. The germline V gene has CDR1 LNHDA and CDR2 SQIVND (reference sequence). The CDR3 is made up of 13 amino acids. CDR3 in amino acids: CASSRAEYNEQFF. The CDR3 DNA is TGTGCCAGTAGTAGGGCCGAGTACAATGAGCAGTTCTTC.

The DNA of the CDR3 is TGCAGCGTTGTTGGGGGGGACCAAGAGACCCAGTACTTC. Amino acids: CSVVGGDQETQYF. The chain combines TRBV29-1 with TRBJ2-5, with 7 bases identical to TRBD2. The CDR3 is made up of 13 amino acids. CDR1 is SQVTM, CDR2 ANQGSEA, per germline. Unmatched junction bases numbered 2, after V lost 4 bases and J lost 0 bases.

The J gene is TRBJ2-2, the V gene TRBV5-4, with 11 bases matching TRBD2. CDR3 size: 17 residues. Germline trimming cut 4 bases from V and 2 bases from J; bases unmatched to any gene: 7. Germline-derived CDR1 and CDR2 are SGHNT and YYREEE (reference sequence). This chain's CDR3 is CASSPPSGRKNTGELFF. The CDR3 DNA sequence: TGTGCCAGCAGCCCACCTAGCGGGAGGAAAAACACCGGGGAGCTGTTTTTT.

This sequence joins TRBV19 and TRBJ2-3; 8 bases line up with TRBD2. Looked up from germline, CDR1 is LNHDA and CDR2 is SQIVND (reference sequence). This CDR3 has 14 residues. V dropped 3 bases and J dropped 4; count of bases not matched to a gene: 3. For the CDR3, the DNA is TGTGCCAGTAGTATCAGCGGGGGAGCAGATACGCAGTATTTT. Its protein product is CASSISGGADTQYF.

This clone turned up a few times. This chain joins TRBV7-2 and TRBJ2-3, with D possibly matching TRBD2 (6 bases). This CDR3 is built from 15 residues. Germline-derived CDR1 and CDR2 are SGHTA and FQGNSA. The V and J ends lost 3 bases and 0 bases respectively, with 10 bases between them. The CDR3 sequence: CASSFSGDSTDTQYF. CDR3 sequence (DNA): TGTGCCAGCAGCTTTAGCGGAGATAGCACAGATACGCAGTATTTT.

This sequence joins TRBV6-6 and TRBJ1-2, with TRBD1 matching 9 bases. There are 14 residues in the CDR3. J gave up 3 bases and V 4 bases, and 3 bases lay outside the gene matches. CDR1 is MNHNY and CDR2 is SVGAGI in the germline V gene (reference sequence). CDR3 in amino acids: CASSSGTGYYGYTF. For the CDR3, the DNA is TGTGCCAGCAGTTCCGGGACAGGGTACTATGGCTACACCTTC.

The rearrangement joins TRBV2 to TRBJ1-3; D may be TRBD1 (6 bases). The length of the CDR3 is 15 residues. Germline CDR1 is SNHLY and CDR2 is FYNNEI. The V and J ends lost 6 bases and 0 bases respectively, with 12 bases between them. CDR3 sequence reads: CASSVGQPSGNTIYF. The CDR3 coding sequence is TGTGCCAGCAGCGTCGGACAGCCCTCTGGAAACACCATATATTTT. The full variable domain, in which reference TRBV2 and TRBJ1-3 provide the parts outside the CDR3, is EPEVTQTPSHQVTQMGQEVILRCVPISNHLYFYWYRQILGQKVEFLVSFYNNEISEKSEIFDDQFSVERPDGSNFTLKIRSTKLEDSAMYFCASSVGQPSGNTIYFGEGSWLTVV.

This chain links TRBV25-1 with TRBJ2-4; D might be TRBD2 (5 bases). V lost 1 base and J lost 4, with 11 bases in between. Germline V gene sequence: CDR1 MGHDK, CDR2 SYGVNS. The CDR3 consists of 15 residues. The CDR3 protein is CASSEFGDGKNIQYF. CDR3 sequence (DNA): TGTGCCAGCAGTGAATTCGGGGATGGGAAAAACATTCAGTACTTC. The full variable domain, completed using reference TRBV25-1 and TRBJ2-4, is EADIYQTPRYLVIGTGKKITLECSQTMGHDKMYWYQQDPGMELHLIHYSYGVNSTEKGDLSSESTVSRIRTEHFPLTLESARPSHTSQYLCASSEFGDGKNIQYFGAGTRLSVL.

The chain couples TRBV4-1 to TRBJ2-7, with 10 bases matching TRBD2. The CDR3 totals 16 residues. V shed 1 base, J shed 3 bases, and the junction held 6 bases outside the gene matches. Per germline, CDR1 MGHRA and CDR2 YSYEKL. The CDR3 protein is CASSQGKGLAVYEQYF. For the CDR3, the DNA is TGCGCCAGCAGCCAAGGGAAAGGACTAGCGGTCTACGAGCAGTACTTC.

Remarks on this clone: An end of the junction does not agree with germline; a read error may underlie this. The chain is built from TRBV5-6 and TRBJ2-5; possibly TRBD1 for D (5 bases). This CDR3 is 12 amino acids long. Germline CDR1 reads SGHDT; CDR2 reads YYEEEE. The CDR3 is CASSFLTAKENF. DNA of the CDR3: TGTGCCAGCAGCTTTCTGACAGCTAAGGAAAACTTC.

This chain joins TRBV10-2 and TRBJ1-1; 8 bases fit TRBD1. The CDR3 totals 13 residues. Losses at the gene ends were 10 bases for V and 2 bases for J; bases not matched to a gene: 6. Germline V lookup: CDR1 WSHSY, CDR2 SAAADI. The CDR3 reads CATTGQGNTEAFF. The CDR3 DNA reads as TGCGCCACCACCGGACAGGGAAACACTGAAGCTTTCTTT.

CDR3 nucleotide sequence: TGTGCCAGCAGTTCCGCCACGGAGTGGGCGGGAGAGGTCGGGGAGCTGTTTTTT. Its protein is CASSSATEWAGEVGELFF. The rearrangement links TRBV27 to TRBJ2-2; 7 positions match TRBD2. The V gene end was trimmed by 4 bases and the J gene end by 7 bases; junction bases not matched to a gene: 18. CDR1 and CDR2 (germline): MNHEY, SMNVEV (reference sequence). The CDR3 has 18 residues.

This clone was counted only a few times. The genes are TRBV7-9 and TRBJ1-2; no reliable D call. Trimming took 1 base from V and 4 from J, leaving 10 bases between them. The germline gives CDR1 SEHNR, CDR2 FQNEAQ (reference sequence). This CDR3 is 14 amino acids long. Here the CDR3 DNA reads TGTGCCAGCAGCTTAGGCAGCTGGGCCTATGGCTACACCTTC. Residues: CASSLGSWAYGYTF.

This rearrangement joins TRBV6-6 to TRBJ2-7; 7 bases line up with TRBD1. The CDR3 runs 12 residues. With V trimmed by 6 bases and J by 4 bases, 3 bases remained unmatched. Germline V lookup: CDR1 MNHNY, CDR2 SVGAGI (reference sequence). The CDR3 DNA sequence: TGTGCCAGCAGCCCAGGGGGTTACGAGCAGTACTTC. The encoded protein is CASSPGGYEQYF.

Only a few counts were recorded for this clone. The chain carries TRBV6-6 and TRBJ2-6, with D unresolved. The CDR3 runs 12 residues. Germline V CDR1 and CDR2: MNHNY, SVGAGI (reference sequence). V was shortened by 11 bases and J by 2 bases, with 7 bases between the two germline ends. The CDR3 protein is CAASTGANVLTF. The CDR3 DNA sequence: TGTGCCGCGTCGACTGGGGCCAACGTCCTGACTTTC.

The gene calls are TRBV7-8 and TRBJ2-7; TRBD2 matches 12 bases. Per the germline V gene, CDR1 is SGHVS and CDR2 is FQNEAQ. The V segment lost 5 bases and the J segment 4 bases; nucleotides outside the gene matches: 9. The CDR3 has 16 residues. The CDR3 sequence: CASSPYRLAGAYEQYF. DNA of the CDR3: TGTGCCAGCAGCCCCTACCGACTAGCGGGAGCGTACGAGCAGTACTTC.

The rearrangement joins TRBV28 to TRBJ2-3; TRBD1 agrees at 8 bases. This CDR3 is built from 12 residues. The V segment lost 1 base and the J segment 10 bases; nucleotides outside the gene matches: 1. Germline V gives CDR1 MDHEN, CDR2 SYDVKM. The CDR3 here is CASSLSDRAQYF. CDR3 in DNA: TGTGCCAGCAGTTTATCGGACAGGGCGCAGTATTTT.

This clone turned up a few times. The rearrangement joins TRBV21-1 to TRBJ2-3; the D call of TRBD2 is as the table states it, not checked on the DNA. TRBV21-1 is classified as a pseudogene. This CDR3 contains 15 residues. CDR3 sequence (DNA): TGTGCCAGCAGCAAAGCTAGCGGGAGGACAGATACGCAGTATTTT. Translating it yields CASSKASGRTDTQYF.

The chain links TRBV6-1 to TRBJ1-2; D call uncertain. The V end was cut by 1 base, the J end by 6 bases, with 15 bases between. The germline gives CDR1 MNHNS, CDR2 SASEGT. This CDR3 is 15 amino acids long. CDR3 region: CASSEEAGIRDGYTF. The CDR3 DNA is TGTGCCAGCAGTGAAGAGGCGGGGATTCGTGATGGCTACACCTTC.

V and J are TRBV18 and TRBJ2-3; D is undetermined. Trimming left V 0 bases short and J 10 bases short, with 11 bases between. Germline V gene sequence: CDR1 KGHSH, CDR2 LQKENI. The CDR3 sequence is 13 residues long. The CDR3, as DNA: TGTGCCAGCTCACCACCGGCTGGCCTTGCGCAGTATTTT. Its translation: CASSPPAGLAQYF.

This clone was seen once. The chain is built from TRBV28 and TRBJ2-5; 8 bases agree with TRBD1. Trimming removed 6 bases from V and 7 bases from J; junction bases left unmatched: 1. The CDR3 sequence is 11 residues long. CDR1 MDHEN and CDR2 SYDVKM come from the germline V gene. This CDR3 reads CASRGTGTQYF. DNA for the CDR3: TGTGCCAGCAGGGGGACAGGGACCCAGTACTTC.

This chain joins TRBV28 and TRBJ2-5; tentative D call: TRBD1 (6 bases). The CDR3 extends over 13 amino acids. Looked up from germline, CDR1 is MDHEN and CDR2 is SYDVKM. Trimming removed 6 bases from V and 4 bases from J, with 12 bases in between. The CDR3 here is CASRTGVRETQYF. As DNA, the CDR3 is TGTGCCAGCAGGACAGGAGTTCGAGAGACCCAGTACTTC.

V is TRBV7-2 and J is TRBJ2-1; TRBD2 might be the D (6 bases). Trimming removed 6 bases at V and 8 bases at J, with 32 bases between. This CDR3 is 19 amino acids long. From germline, CDR1 is SGHTA and CDR2 FQGNSA. In DNA form, the CDR3 reads TGTGCCAGCAGTTCTAGGGGTAGGGTGGGCGGGACCGTTCCTGATGAGCAGTTCTTC. Its protein product is CASSSRGRVGGTVPDEQFF. Filled out from reference TRBV7-2 and TRBJ2-1, the complete variable domain reads GAGVSQSPSNKVTEKGKDVELRCDPISGHTALYWYRQSLGQGLEFLIYFQGNSAPDKSGLPSDRFSAERTGGSVSTLTIQRTQQEDSAVYLCASSSRGRVGGTVPDEQFFGPGTRLTVL.

Regarding this clone: The junction does not match germline at one end; this may be a read error. This chain joins TRBV7-9 and TRBJ2-7, with D unresolved. The CDR3 has 12 amino acids. The germline V gene encodes CDR1 SEHNR and CDR2 FQNEAQ (reference sequence). The CDR3 loop is CSSNMRLHEQYF. The CDR3 DNA reads as TGTTCCAGCAATATGCGCCTTCACGAGCAGTACTTC.

This rearrangement joins TRBV19 to TRBJ2-1; D possibly corresponds to TRBD2 (6 bases). V lost 9 bases to trimming and J lost 4 bases, with 28 bases between them. Germline loops: CDR1 LNHDA, CDR2 SQIVND (reference sequence). The CDR3 is 18 amino acids. Here the CDR3 DNA reads TGTGCCAGCACCGGGAGCACGGAATTAAGCGGATTATACAATGAGCAGTTCTTC. This sequence encodes CASTGSTELSGLYNEQFF.

The gene calls are TRBV2 and TRBJ2-3; TRBD2 agrees at 13 bases. Germline assignment: CDR1 SNHLY and CDR2 FYNNEI. Germline trimming cut 4 bases from V and 5 bases from J; bases unmatched to any gene: 3. The CDR3 length is 15 residues. CDR3 in amino acids: CASSGTSGSGDTQYF. The CDR3 DNA follows: TGTGCCAGCAGTGGGACTAGCGGGAGTGGAGATACGCAGTATTTT.